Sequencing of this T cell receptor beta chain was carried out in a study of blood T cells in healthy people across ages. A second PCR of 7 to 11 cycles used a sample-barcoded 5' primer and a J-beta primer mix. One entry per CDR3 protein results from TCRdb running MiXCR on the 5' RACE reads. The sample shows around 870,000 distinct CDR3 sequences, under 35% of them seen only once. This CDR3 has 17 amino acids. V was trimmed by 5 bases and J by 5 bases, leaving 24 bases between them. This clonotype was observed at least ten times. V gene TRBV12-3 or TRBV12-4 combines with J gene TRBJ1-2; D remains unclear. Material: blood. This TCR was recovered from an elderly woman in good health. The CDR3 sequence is CASSGSGSSTRLYGYTF. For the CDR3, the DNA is TGTGCCAGCAGTGGGTCCGGGAGTTCAACAAGGCTTTATGGCTACACCTTC.